Following are 27 T cell receptor beta chains from one sample sequenced in a study of cytomegalovirus exposure and HLA in healthy donors (dated by TCRdb to about 2017). The method behind the library was the immunoSEQ multiplex PCR assay. For the multiplex PCR, a mixture combining 60 forward primers for TCR Vbeta segments and 13 reverse primers for TCR Jbeta segments was used. Imported from immuneACCESS, the table was reduced by TCRdb to in-frame sequences with V and J called. These copies leave out some clones; in studies compared against another copy, an unresolved V gene accounts for under half, and the cause of the remainder is not known. In this sample the table shows more than 90,000 clones, about 78% of which occur a single time. Over 4% of the sample lies in the top ten. Sequenced sample: PBMCs. The receptor set was obtained from a woman aged 40 to 55 in good health and CMV-seropositive.

The chain recombines TRBV10-3 with TRBJ2-3; D perhaps matches TRBD2 (6 bases). Germline assignment: CDR1 ENHRY and CDR2 SYGVKD. The V end lost 0 bases, the J end lost 0 bases, and 7 bases lay between the germline ends. The CDR3 runs 15 residues. Written as DNA, the CDR3 is TGTGCCATCAGTGAGTCCGCGGGAAGCACAGATACGCAGTATTTT. It codes for CAISESAGSTDTQYF.

Only a few counts were recorded for this clone. The chain is built from TRBV18 and TRBJ2-1, with 8 bases matching TRBD1. Germline V lookup: CDR1 KGHSH, CDR2 LQKENI. The junction had 3 bases not matched to a gene; V was cut back by 3 bases and J by 2 bases. This CDR3 region has 15 residues. The CDR3 coding sequence is TGTGCCAGCTCACCTCGGACAGGGACCTACAATGAGCAGTTCTTC. Its translation: CASSPRTGTYNEQFF. The full variable domain, with the rest looked up from reference TRBV18 and TRBJ2-1, is NAGVMQNPRHLVRRRGQEARLRCSPMKGHSHVYWYRQLPEEGLKFMVYLQKENIIDESGMPKERFSAEFPKEGPSILRIQQVVRGDSAAYFCASSPRTGTYNEQFFGPGTRLTVL.

This chain joins TRBV28 and TRBJ1-3; TRBD1 matches at 10 bases. Per the germline V gene, CDR1 is MDHEN and CDR2 is SYDVKM. J was trimmed by 4 bases and V by 6 bases; bases with no gene match: 3. CDR3 length: 14 residues. This CDR3 reads CASRGQGSGNTIYF. The CDR3 DNA is TGTGCCAGCAGGGGACAGGGGAGCGGAAACACCATATATTTT.

This sequence joins TRBV27 and TRBJ2-1, with TRBD1 identical over 8 bases. The CDR3 length is 12 residues. The V and J ends lost 0 bases and 14 bases, in that order; junction bases with no gene match: 3. From germline, CDR1 is MNHEY and CDR2 SMNVEV (reference sequence). CDR3 in amino acids: CASSLSGQEEFF. CDR3 DNA: TGTGCCAGCAGTTTATCGGGACAGGAGGAGTTCTTC.

This sequence joins TRBV11-2 and TRBJ2-5; the match to TRBD2 covers 7 bases. From germline, CDR1 is SGHAT and CDR2 FQNNGV. V lost 5 bases and J lost 3; bases outside the gene matches: 12. The CDR3 is 16 amino acids. CDR3 loop: CASSQGPSGLEETQYF. CDR3 in DNA: TGTGCCAGCAGCCAGGGACCTAGCGGCTTAGAAGAGACCCAGTACTTC.

The chain has TRBV5-1 and TRBJ2-2; 8 positions match TRBD1. CDR1 and CDR2 from the germline V gene are SGHRS and YFSETQ. V was pared by 4 bases and J by 10 bases, with 9 bases of the junction left unmatched. This CDR3 has 14 amino acids. The CDR3 loop reads CASSPGQDTEELFF. The CDR3 bases are TGCGCCAGCAGCCCGGGACAGGACACTGAGGAGCTGTTTTTT.

The chain couples TRBV6-4 to TRBJ2-3; TRBD1 aligns across 11 bases. CDR3 length: 16 amino acids. The V gene's germline CDR1 is MRHNA and CDR2 SNTAGT. After removal of 3 bases from V and 4 bases from J, the junction contained 6 bases not matched to a gene. Here the CDR3 reads CASSDQPGQGADTQYF. As DNA, the CDR3 is TGTGCCAGCAGTGATCAACCGGGACAGGGGGCAGATACGCAGTATTTT.

The chain has TRBV28 and TRBJ2-7; D perhaps matches TRBD2 (6 bases). V lost 1 base, J lost 7 bases, and 14 bases lay in between. This CDR3 comprises 14 residues. Germline V lookup: CDR1 MDHEN, CDR2 SYDVKM. The CDR3 loop is CASSLFARGGEQYF. The CDR3 region has the DNA TGTGCCAGCAGTTTATTCGCGCGGGGTGGAGAGCAGTACTTC.

This clone was detected only a few times. The same CDR3 can be traced to other DNA sequences in this sample. This rearrangement joins TRBV6-1 to TRBJ2-7; the match to TRBD2 covers 15 bases. The CDR3 sequence is 15 residues long. From germline, CDR1 is MNHNS and CDR2 SASEGT. J was trimmed by 3 bases and V by 6 bases; bases with no gene match: 3. The CDR3: CASSGLAGGVYEQYF. The CDR3, as DNA: TGTGCCAGCAGCGGACTAGCGGGAGGGGTCTACGAGCAGTACTTC.

This chain links TRBV27 with TRBJ2-2; TRBD2 matches 11 bases. The germline V gene has CDR1 MNHEY and CDR2 SMNVEV (reference sequence). V was pared by 0 bases and J by 9 bases, with 15 bases of the junction left unmatched. The CDR3 has 19 residues. CDR3 residues: CASSLSTSGSSPFPRELFF. In DNA, the CDR3 is TGTGCCAGCAGTTTATCTACTAGCGGGAGTTCGCCCTTCCCTAGGGAGCTGTTTTTT.

The chain uses TRBV6-6 and TRBJ2-7, with D uncertain. The CDR3 loop spans 12 amino acids. Trimming shortened V by 7 bases and J by 3 bases, and 10 bases separated the two germline ends. Germline CDR1 reads MNHNY; CDR2 reads SVGAGI (reference sequence). The CDR3 bases are TGTGCCAGCATGAGTGGTGGCTACGAGCAGTACTTC. Translation: CASMSGGYEQYF.

This rearrangement joins TRBV5-1 to TRBJ2-7; no reliable D call. V was clipped by 0 bases and J by 5 bases, with 3 bases between them. The CDR3 is made up of 11 amino acids. Germline V gives CDR1 SGHRS, CDR2 YFSETQ. Written as DNA, the CDR3 is TGCGCCAGCAGCTTGGAGCACGAGCAGTACTTC. It translates to CASSLEHEQYF. Variable domain in full (rest from reference TRBV5-1 and TRBJ2-7): KAGVTQTPRYLIKTRGQQVTLSCSPISGHRSVSWYQQTPGQGLQFLFEYFSETQRNKGNFPGRFSGRQFSNSRSEMNVSTLELGDSALYLCASSLEHEQYFGPGTRLTVT.

V gene TRBV19 combines with J gene TRBJ1-4; TRBD1 matches 11 bases. The V and J ends lost 7 bases and 10 bases, in that order; junction bases with no gene match: 8. Germline V CDR1 and CDR2: LNHDA, SQIVND (reference sequence). The CDR3 covers 14 residues. In nucleotides, the CDR3 is TGTGCCAGTAAAGTCGGGACAGGGGGGGGAAAACTGTTTTTT. It translates to CASKVGTGGGKLFF. Full variable domain (rest looked up from reference TRBV19 and TRBJ1-4): DGGITQSPKYLFRKEGQNVTLSCEQNLNHDAMYWYRQDPGQGLRLIYYSQIVNDFQKGDIAEGYSVSREKKESFPLTVTSAQKNPTAFYLCASKVGTGGGKLFFGSGTQLSVL.

The CDR3 here is CASSVATGGTNVLTF. The CDR3 DNA is TGTGCCAGCAGCGTAGCGACAGGGGGCACCAACGTCCTGACTTTC. The gene calls are TRBV9 and TRBJ2-6, with 10 bases aligning to TRBD1. Germline CDR1 is SGDLS and CDR2 is YYNGEE. Trimming removed 0 bases from V and 8 bases from J; junction bases left unmatched: 2. This CDR3 is 15 amino acids long.

This clone was counted a few times. CDR3 in DNA: TGTGCCAGCAGGCGGGACGAGGGGACTGAAGCTTTCTTT. Translated, it gives CASRRDEGTEAFF. The chain employs TRBV2 and TRBJ1-1; D might be TRBD1 (5 bases). Trimming pared 6 bases from V and 5 bases from J, leaving 13 bases between. There are 13 residues in the CDR3. CDR1 and CDR2 (germline): SNHLY, FYNNEI.

This clone came up a few times. The chain combines TRBV5-1 with TRBJ2-1; D perhaps matches TRBD2 (5 bases). CDR1 SGHRS and CDR2 YFSETQ come from the germline V gene. CDR3 length: 14 amino acids. V was shortened by 5 bases and J by 4 bases, with 13 bases between the two germline ends. In DNA form, the CDR3 reads TGCGCCAGCAGTCATAACCCGGGGTACAATGAGCAGTTCTTC. It yields the protein CASSHNPGYNEQFF.

This clone has only a few counts. The V gene is TRBV6-1, the J gene TRBJ2-2, with TRBD2 matching 9 bases. Trimming at V came to 1 base and at J to 6 bases, leaving 12 bases not matched to a gene. The CDR3 has 18 residues. Germline CDR1 MNHNS, CDR2 SASEGT. The CDR3 sequence is CASSEGVAGAKGAGELFF. CDR3 nucleotide sequence: TGTGCCAGCAGTGAAGGGGTAGCGGGAGCAAAAGGGGCCGGGGAGCTGTTTTTT.

The chain uses TRBV11-3 and TRBJ2-1, with a tentative D call TRBD2 (6 bases). The CDR3 totals 14 residues. In germline, CDR1 is SGHNT, CDR2 YENEEA. Trimming left V 8 bases short and J 6 bases short, with 17 bases between. CDR3 protein: CASGNPGTLNEQFF. The CDR3 DNA follows: TGTGCCAGCGGAAATCCCGGGACTCTCAATGAGCAGTTCTTC.

Concerning this clone itself: This specimen includes other DNA sequences encoding the same CDR3. The V gene is TRBV9, the J gene TRBJ1-5; D unresolved. Trimming removed 0 bases from V and 1 base from J, with 5 bases in between. The CDR3 is 14 amino acids. The germline V gene has CDR1 SGDLS and CDR2 YYNGEE. For the CDR3, the DNA is TGTGCCAGCAGCGTAGACAGCAGCAATCAGCCCCAGCATTTT. Protein sequence: CASSVDSSNQPQHF.

The sample holds one count of this clone. V usage is TRBV23-1 and J usage is TRBJ2-5; TRBD2 matches 10 bases. TRBV23-1 is placed among ORFs of uncertain function. V dropped 3 bases and J dropped 3; count of bases not matched to a gene: 4. The CDR3 sequence is 15 residues long. CDR3 sequence: CASSHGTSEEETQYF. The DNA of the CDR3 is TGCGCCAGCAGTCACGGGACTAGCGAGGAAGAGACCCAGTACTTC.

The genes are TRBV7-9 and TRBJ2-2, with TRBD1 matching 7 bases. Germline CDR1 SEHNR, CDR2 FQNEAQ (reference sequence). This CDR3 has 14 residues. The V and J ends lost 10 bases and 0 bases, in that order; junction bases with no gene match: 5. CDR3 residues: CAIKGQTNTGELFF. DNA for the CDR3: TGTGCCATCAAGGGACAGACGAACACCGGGGAGCTGTTTTTT.

V usage is TRBV6-6 and J usage is TRBJ2-5; 8 bases agree with TRBD1. CDR1 and CDR2 from the germline V gene are MNHNY and SVGAGI (reference sequence). The CDR3 is 16 residues long. The ends lost 6 bases at V and 4 bases at J; junction bases unmatched: 13. The CDR3 sequence is CASSPPRTGSGETQYF. DNA for the CDR3: TGTGCCAGCAGCCCCCCTCGGACAGGGTCGGGAGAGACCCAGTACTTC.

The rearrangement links TRBV6-1 to TRBJ1-6, with 7 positions matching TRBD1. Germline CDR1 and CDR2: MNHNS and SASEGT. V shed 1 base and J 7 bases; nucleotides not matched to a gene: 4. The CDR3 totals 15 residues. The CDR3 region is CASSEEVTGNSPLHF. CDR3 DNA sequence: TGTGCCAGCAGTGAAGAAGTGACAGGGAATTCACCCCTCCACTTT.

The chain joins TRBV30 to TRBJ2-7; TRBD2 might be the D (6 bases). The CDR3 extends over 11 amino acids. V gave up 4 bases and J gave up 4 bases, with 8 bases separating them. Germline V gene lookup returns CDR1 GTSNPN and CDR2 SVGIG (reference sequence). Written as DNA, the CDR3 is TGTGCCTGGATGGAGGGGTACGAGCAGTACTTC. Its translation: CAWMEGYEQYF.

The chain uses TRBV5-1 and TRBJ2-7; 7 bases fit TRBD2. V shed 0 bases, J shed 1 base, and the junction held 4 bases outside the gene matches. The CDR3 consists of 15 residues. Looked up from germline, CDR1 is SGHRS and CDR2 is YFSETQ. CDR3 protein: CASSLGGSRSYEQYF. The CDR3 DNA follows: TGCGCCAGCAGCTTGGGCGGGAGTCGGTCCTACGAGCAGTACTTC. The complete variable domain, with remaining parts taken from reference TRBV5-1 and TRBJ2-7, reads KAGVTQTPRYLIKTRGQQVTLSCSPISGHRSVSWYQQTPGQGLQFLFEYFSETQRNKGNFPGRFSGRQFSNSRSEMNVSTLELGDSALYLCASSLGGSRSYEQYFGPGTRLTVT.

In DNA, the CDR3 is TGTGCCAGCAGTGAGCCTTTATCGGGAGTGCGGGTCGAGCAGTACTTC. Residues: CASSEPLSGVRVEQYF. J is TRBJ2-7 and V is TRBV2; D is possibly TRBD2 (6 bases). V lost 3 bases and J 6 bases, leaving 21 bases between the germline ends. The V gene's germline CDR1 is SNHLY and CDR2 FYNNEI. This CDR3 is built from 16 residues.

The rearrangement joins TRBV7-2 to TRBJ2-5; the D is unclear. With 5 bases removed from V and 5 bases from J, the gap between germline ends came to 9 bases. The germline CDR1 and CDR2 sequences are SGHTA and FQGNSA. This CDR3 spans 12 amino acids. CDR3 residues: CASSLLRETQYF. The CDR3, as DNA: TGTGCCAGCAGCCTCCTCCGGGAGACCCAGTACTTC.